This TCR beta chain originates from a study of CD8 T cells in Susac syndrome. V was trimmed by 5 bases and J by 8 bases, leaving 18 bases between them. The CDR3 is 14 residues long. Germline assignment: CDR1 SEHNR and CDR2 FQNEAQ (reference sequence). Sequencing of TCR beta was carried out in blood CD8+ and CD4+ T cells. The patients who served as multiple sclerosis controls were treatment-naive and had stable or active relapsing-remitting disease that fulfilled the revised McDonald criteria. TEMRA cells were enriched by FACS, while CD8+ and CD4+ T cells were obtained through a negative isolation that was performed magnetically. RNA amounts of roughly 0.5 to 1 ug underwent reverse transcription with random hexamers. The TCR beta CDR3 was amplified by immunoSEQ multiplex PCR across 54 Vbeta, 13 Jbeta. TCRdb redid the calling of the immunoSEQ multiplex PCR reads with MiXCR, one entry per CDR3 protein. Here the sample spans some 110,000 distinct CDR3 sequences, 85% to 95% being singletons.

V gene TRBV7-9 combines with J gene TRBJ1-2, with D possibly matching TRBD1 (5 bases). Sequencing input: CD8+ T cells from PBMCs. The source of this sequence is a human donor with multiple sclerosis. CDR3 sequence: CASSPGTAAEGYTF. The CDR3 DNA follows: TGTGCCAGCAGCCCAGGGACCGCGGCGGAGGGCTACACCTTC. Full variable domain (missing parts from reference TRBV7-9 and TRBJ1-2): DTGVSQNPRHKITKRGQNVTFRCDPISEHNRLYWYRQTLGQGPEFLTYFQNEAQLEKSRLLSDRFSAERPKGSFSTLEIQRTEQGDSAMYLCASSPGTAAEGYTFGSGTRLTVV.